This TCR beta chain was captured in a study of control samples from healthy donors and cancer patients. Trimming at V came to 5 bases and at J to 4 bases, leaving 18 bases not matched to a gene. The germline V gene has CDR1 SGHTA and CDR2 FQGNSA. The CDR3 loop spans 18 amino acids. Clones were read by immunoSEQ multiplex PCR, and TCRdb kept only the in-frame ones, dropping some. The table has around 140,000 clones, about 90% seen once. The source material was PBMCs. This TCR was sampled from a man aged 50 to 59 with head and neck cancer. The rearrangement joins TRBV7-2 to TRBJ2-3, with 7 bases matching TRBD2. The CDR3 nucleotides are TGTGCCAGCAGCCGGCGAGGTGGCGGGAGTGGTCAGTCAGATACGCAGTATTTT. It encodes CASSRRGGGSGQSDTQYF.